A single TCR beta chain is shown here with its context. It lacks a known antigen. Within one base of it there is no much larger clone, and no base qualities were kept. This record comes from a study of blood T cell repertoires in COVID-19 (dated by TCRdb to the early 2020s). Looking at the study overall: Collaborator samples came from the United States, Italy and Spain and covered acute and convalescent phases of COVID-19. The prospective study material was composed of cDNA or gDNA derived from T cells, B-cell-depleted T cells, or PBMCs. Deeply sampled blood TCRbeta repertoires from subjects exposed to, actively infected with, or recovered from COVID-19 were included in the dataset. A freely available public database, intended as a resource for researchers studying the immune response to SARS-CoV-2, is where the repertoires were released. The samples were drawn from two sources: the first 160 participants of the ongoing ImmuneRACE study, and 1,000 to 1,500 subjects contributed by 6 global collaborators. Nearly every sample came with metadata listing a de-identified subject ID, COVID-19 status, age in years and sex. Where available, HLA class I and class II types were obtained from metadata supplied by the sample provider rather than from assay-based typing.

The CDR3 measures 14 amino acids from cysteine to phenylalanine. The read is trimmed to its CDR3 DNA, 42 bases read in frame from base 1. The germline V gene provides CDR1 MNHNS and CDR2 SASEGT. Germline trimming amounts to 2 bases on V and 4 bases on J, with 4 as the count of junction bases outside the gene matches. TCRbeta CDR3 regions were amplified from genomic DNA using the immunoSEQ Assay, a bias-controlled multiplex PCR. On the study's bioinformatics: Within the assay, amplification of reference gene primers was used to estimate how many nucleated cells each sample contained. Sequence reads were collapsed and filtered to measure the absolute abundance of every unique TCRbeta CDR3 rearrangement. For each sample, productive Simpson clonality was calculated by taking the square root of Simpson's diversity index across productive rearrangements. The immuneACCESS repertoire file appears here via TCRdb, limited to in-frame rearrangements. These files lack a portion of the clones; in checked studies, under half of the deficit traces to unresolved V genes, and the cause of the others is not known. V, J and clone size are those of that table, while D and trimming were read from the DNA. Within this sample are about 230,000 clones, with more than 75% of them counted one time only. The ten largest clones capture around 10% of the sample.

One collaborating source in Seattle enrolled patients during active infection and followed them longitudinally through the course of disease. The collaborating institutions used their own protocols to collect whole blood in K2EDTA tubes. For TCRbeta analysis, collaborator samples were shipped as frozen whole blood, as isolated PBMCs, or as DNA extracted from either sample type. Results the study describes overall, beyond this receptor: The quantity of clinical and demographic metadata differed by source and by participant and was supplied without curation.

The rearrangement joined TRBV6-1 to TRBJ1-1; TRBD1 agrees with 7 junctional bases. This receptor was taken from a man in his fifties or sixties with COVID-19, enrolled during active disease. Sequencing used peripheral blood. CDR3 protein: CASSEYRTGTEAFF. The DNA sequence is TGTGCCAGCAGTGAATACAGGACAGGCACTGAAGCTTTCTTT.